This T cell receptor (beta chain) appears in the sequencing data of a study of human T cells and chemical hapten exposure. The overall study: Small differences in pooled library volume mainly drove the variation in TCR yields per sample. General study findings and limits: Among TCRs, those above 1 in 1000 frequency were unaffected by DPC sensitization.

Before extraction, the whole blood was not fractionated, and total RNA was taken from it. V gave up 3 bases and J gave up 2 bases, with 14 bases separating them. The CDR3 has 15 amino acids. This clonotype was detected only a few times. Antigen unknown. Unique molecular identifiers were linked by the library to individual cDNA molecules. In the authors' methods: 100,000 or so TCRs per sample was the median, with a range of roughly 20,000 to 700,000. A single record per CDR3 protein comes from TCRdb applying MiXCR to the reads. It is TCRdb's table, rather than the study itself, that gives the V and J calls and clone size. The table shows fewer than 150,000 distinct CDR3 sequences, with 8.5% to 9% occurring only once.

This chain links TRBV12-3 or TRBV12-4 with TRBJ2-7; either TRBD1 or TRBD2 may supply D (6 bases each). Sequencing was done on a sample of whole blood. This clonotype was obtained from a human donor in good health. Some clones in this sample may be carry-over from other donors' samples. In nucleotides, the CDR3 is TGTGCCAGCAGTTTTAGGAGGGGGAAAACCTACGAGCAGTACTTC. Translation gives CASSFRRGKTYEQYF.